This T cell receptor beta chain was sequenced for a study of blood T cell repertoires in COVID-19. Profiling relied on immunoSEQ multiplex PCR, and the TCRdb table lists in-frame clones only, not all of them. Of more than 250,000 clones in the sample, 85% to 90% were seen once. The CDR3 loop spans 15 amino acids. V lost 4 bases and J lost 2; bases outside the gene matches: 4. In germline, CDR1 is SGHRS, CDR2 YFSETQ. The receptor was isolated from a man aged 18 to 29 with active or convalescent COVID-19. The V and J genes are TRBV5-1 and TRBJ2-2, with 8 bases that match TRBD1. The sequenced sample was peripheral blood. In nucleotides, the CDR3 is TGCGCCAGCAGCGAGACAGGGGAAAACACCGGGGAGCTGTTTTTT. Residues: CASSETGENTGELFF.